The rows below give T cell receptor beta chains drawn from one sample of a study of CD8+ T cells in alopecia areata. TCRdb's table, derived via immunoSEQ multiplex PCR, lists solely in-frame clones and lacks some. This sample yields 90,000 to 130,000 clones, of which approximately 54% are seen a single time; approximately 12% belongs to the top ten. This specimen consisted of CD8+ T cells sorted from blood, obtained at week 24, from a patient treated with tofacitinib. These receptors were taken from a human donor with alopecia areata. Both conserved end residues are trimmed from each CDR3. D genes are given only for firm matches. Part of the rows lack a size; the others show once, few, many or a class for expanded clones.

>TRBJ1-1|once|11|TRBD1|TRBV29-1
SGQQGVGTEAF
>TRBJ2-1|-|11|-|TRBV7-9
ASSPVAPGEQF
>TRBJ2-7|-|12|TRBD1|TRBV7-2
ASSYGTGTYEQY
>TRBJ2-1|-|13|-|TRBV4-1
ASSQGGVPYNEQF
>TRBJ2-3|-|15|TRBD1|TRBV2
ASSVEDGTGSTDTQY
>TRBJ2-7|few|14|TRBD2|TRBV23-1
ASSLPGGLDRYEQY
>TRBJ2-1|-|15|TRBD2|TRBV4-1
ASSQDLAGENRNEQF
>TRBJ2-1|-|11|-|TRBV4-1
ASRSVTYNEQF
>TRBJ1-6|few|13|-|TRBV15
ATSRGPVDNSPLH
>TRBJ1-4|once|11|-|TRBV9
ASSIGGNEKLF
>TRBJ1-2|few|12|-|TRBV23-1
ASSQSAADYGYT
>TRBJ2-7|-|13|TRBD1|TRBV27
ASSPNGDRGQEQY
>TRBJ1-6|few|12|TRBD1|TRBV7-9
ASTPGQGNSPLH
>TRBJ2-1|-|12|-|TRBV4-3
ASSQETANNEQF
>TRBJ2-5|once|14|-|TRBV25-1
ASSGGGEGPPETQY
>TRBJ1-2|-|10|-|TRBV6-6
ASSYSTDGYT
>TRBJ2-2|-|14|TRBD2|TRBV15
ATRLAGGPRTGELF
>TRBJ1-2|once|13|-|TRBV27
ASSLLPGSVYGYT
>TRBJ2-3|few|13|-|TRBV5-6
ASSLRMEFTDTQY
>TRBJ2-2|-|13|TRBD1|TRBV7-3
ASSFHDRGTGELF
>TRBJ2-7|-|12|-|TRBV27
ASRPRERAYEQY
>TRBJ1-5|-|15|-|TRBV1
TSSLPGTGRIKEPQH
>TRBJ2-5|few|13|-|TRBV2
ASSDPQGLQETQY
>TRBJ1-5|once|12|-|TRBV6-6
ASSPDRGNQPQH
>TRBJ1-6|-|10|-|TRBV5-6
ASSLGDSPLH
>TRBJ1-1|-|9|-|TRBV30
AWAVDTEAF
>TRBJ1-5|-|14|TRBD1|TRBV19
ASHPSGTGLNQPQH
>TRBJ2-7|once|13|TRBD1|TRBV7-2
ASSLGTGGFYEQY
>TRBJ2-2|few|8|-|TRBV25-1
ASGSGELF
>TRBJ1-1|-|18|TRBD1|TRBV4-3
ASSQGLTEQGAFMNTEAF
>TRBJ2-1|-|14|TRBD2|TRBV5-8
ASSLGLAGSYNEQF
>TRBJ1-2|few|11|TRBD1|TRBV7-9
ASSRDRGHGYT
>TRBJ2-3|once|11|-|TRBV27
ASSPIGVDTQY
>TRBJ2-7|-|13|-|TRBV9
ASSVGGTRLYEQY
>TRBJ2-5|-|13|TRBD1|TRBV5-4
ASRKATGKGETQY
>TRBJ1-1|-|13|TRBD1|TRBV29-1
SVDAISGGETEAF
>TRBJ1-1|once|11|-|TRBV30
AWSVGQNTEAF
>TRBJ1-5|-|10|-|TRBV12-5
ASGQSNQPQH
>TRBJ1-6|few|16|TRBD1|TRBV7-9
ASSLGGDRGAANSPLH
>TRBJ2-7|-|12|-|TRBV7-2
ASSLQGSVYEQY
>TRBJ2-1|few|15|-|TRBV29-1
SVGGEQSPSKYNEQF
>TRBJ2-2|few|8|-|TRBV25-1
ASGTGELF
>TRBJ2-2|-|16|TRBD1|TRBV11-2
ASSLGQGGSLNTGELF
>TRBJ1-1|-|11|-|TRBV5-6
ASSFIMNTEAF
>TRBJ1-2|-|13|TRBD1|TRBV27
ASSSKGQLNYGYT
>TRBJ2-1|-|15|-|TRBV18
ASSPFFSEETYNEQF
>TRBJ1-2|-|13|TRBD1|TRBV10-3
AISEWDRESDGYT
>TRBJ1-4|-|11|-|TRBV2
ASLGNPNEKLF
>TRBJ1-2|-|13|-|TRBV7-9
ASSVQERGIYGYT